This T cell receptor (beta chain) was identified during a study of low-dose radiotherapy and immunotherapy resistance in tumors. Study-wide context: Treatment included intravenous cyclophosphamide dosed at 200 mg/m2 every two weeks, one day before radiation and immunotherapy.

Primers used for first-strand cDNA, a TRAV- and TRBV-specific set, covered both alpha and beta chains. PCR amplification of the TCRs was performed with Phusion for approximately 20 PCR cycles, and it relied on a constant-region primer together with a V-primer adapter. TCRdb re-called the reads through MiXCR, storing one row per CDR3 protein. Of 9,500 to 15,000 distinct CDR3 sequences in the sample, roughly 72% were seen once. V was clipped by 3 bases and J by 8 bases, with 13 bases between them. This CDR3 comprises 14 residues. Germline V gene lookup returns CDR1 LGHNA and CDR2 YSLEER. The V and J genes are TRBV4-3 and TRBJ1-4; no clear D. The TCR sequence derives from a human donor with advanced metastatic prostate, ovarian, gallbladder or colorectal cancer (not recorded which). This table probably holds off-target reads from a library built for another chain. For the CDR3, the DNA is TGCGCCAGCAGCCAGGGAGAGGTTGGGGAAAAACTGTTTTTT. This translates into CASSQGEVGEKLFF.